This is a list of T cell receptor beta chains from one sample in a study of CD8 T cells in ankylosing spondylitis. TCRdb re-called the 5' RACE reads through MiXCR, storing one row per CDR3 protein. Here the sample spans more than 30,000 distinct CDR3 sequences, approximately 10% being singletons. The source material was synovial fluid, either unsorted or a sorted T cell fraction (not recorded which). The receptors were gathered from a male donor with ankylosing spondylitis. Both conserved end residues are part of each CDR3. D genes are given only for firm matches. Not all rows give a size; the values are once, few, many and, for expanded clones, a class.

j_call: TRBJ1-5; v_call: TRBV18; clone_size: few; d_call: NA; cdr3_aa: CASSPPGENQPQHF; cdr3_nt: TGTGCCAGCTCACCACCCGGCGAGAATCAGCCCCAGCATTTT
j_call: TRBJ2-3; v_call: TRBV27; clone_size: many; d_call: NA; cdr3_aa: CASSLSSLTGDTQYF; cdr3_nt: TGTGCCAGCAGTTTATCCAGCCTTACCGGAGATACGCAGTATTTT
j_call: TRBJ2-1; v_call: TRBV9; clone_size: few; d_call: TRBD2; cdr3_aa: CASSVESSGSPAEQFF; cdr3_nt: TGTGCCAGCAGCGTAGAAAGTAGCGGGAGCCCCGCTGAGCAGTTCTTC
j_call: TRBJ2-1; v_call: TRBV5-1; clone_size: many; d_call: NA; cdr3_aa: CASSPDPNNEQFF; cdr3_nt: TGCGCCAGCAGCCCCGACCCAAACAATGAGCAGTTCTTC
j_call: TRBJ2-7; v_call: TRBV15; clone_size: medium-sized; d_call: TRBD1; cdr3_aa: CATSKGQSNYEQYF; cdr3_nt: TGTGCCACCAGCAAGGGACAGTCAAACTACGAGCAGTACTTC
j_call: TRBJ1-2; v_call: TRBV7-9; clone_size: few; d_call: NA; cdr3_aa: CASSPPWAGSYGYTF; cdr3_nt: TGTGCCAGCAGTCCCCCCTGGGCAGGCTCCTATGGCTACACCTTC
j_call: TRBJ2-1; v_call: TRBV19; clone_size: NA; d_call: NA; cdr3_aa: CASTFSPTGYNERFF; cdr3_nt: TGTGCCAGTACCTTTTCCCCGACTGGTTACAATGAGCGTTTCTTC
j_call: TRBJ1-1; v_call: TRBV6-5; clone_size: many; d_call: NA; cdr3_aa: CASSYSKITGTDYEAFF; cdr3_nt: TGTGCCAGCAGTTACTCGAAGATCACCGGGACCGATTATGAAGCTTTCTTT
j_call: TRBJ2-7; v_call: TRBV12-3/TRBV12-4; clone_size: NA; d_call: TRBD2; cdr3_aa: CASSRTSGSSYEQYF; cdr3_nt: TGTGCCAGCAGCCGGACTAGCGGGAGCTCCTACGAGCAGTACTTC
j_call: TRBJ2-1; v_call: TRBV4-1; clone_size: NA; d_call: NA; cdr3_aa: CASSQVAPANEQFF; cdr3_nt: TGCGCCAGCAGCCAAGTGGCACCGGCGAATGAGCAGTTCTTC
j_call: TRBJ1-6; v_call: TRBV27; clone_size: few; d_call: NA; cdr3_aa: CASSLAAPPSSYNSPLHF; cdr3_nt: TGTGCCAGCAGTTTGGCAGCGCCGCCGAGCTCCTATAATTCACCCCTCCACTTT
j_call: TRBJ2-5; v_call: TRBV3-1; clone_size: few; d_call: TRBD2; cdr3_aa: CASSQGEGTQYF; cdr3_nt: TGTGCCAGCAGCCAAGGGGAGGGGACCCAGTACTTC
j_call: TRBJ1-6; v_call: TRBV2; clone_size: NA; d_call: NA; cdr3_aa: CASKGNSPLHF; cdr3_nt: TGTGCCAGCAAGGGGAATTCACCCCTCCACTTT
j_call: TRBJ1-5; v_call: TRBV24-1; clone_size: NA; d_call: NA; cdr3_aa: CATSSGLGFDQSQHF; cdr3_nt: TGTGCCACCTCCTCCGGGCTGGGCTTTGATCAGAGCCAGCATTTT
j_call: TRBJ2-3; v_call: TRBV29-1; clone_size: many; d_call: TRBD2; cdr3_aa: CSVRLAGDTDTQYF; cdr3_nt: TGCAGCGTTCGACTAGCGGGAGACACAGATACGCAGTATTTT
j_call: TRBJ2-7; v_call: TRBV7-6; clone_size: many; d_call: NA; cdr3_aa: CASSLDSSYEQYF; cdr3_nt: TGTGCCAGCAGCCTGGACTCCTCCTACGAGCAGTACTTC
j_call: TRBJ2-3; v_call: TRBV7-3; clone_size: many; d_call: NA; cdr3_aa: CASSFGGPSSTDTQYF; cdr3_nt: TGTGCCAGCAGCTTTGGTGGTCCGTCTAGCACAGATACGCAGTATTTT
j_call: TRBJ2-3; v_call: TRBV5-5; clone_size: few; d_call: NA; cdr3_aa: CASSPLSDTQYF; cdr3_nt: TGTGCCAGCAGCCCCCTGTCGGATACGCAGTATTTT
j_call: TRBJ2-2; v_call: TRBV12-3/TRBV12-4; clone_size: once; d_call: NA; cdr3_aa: CASSPRGTTGELFF; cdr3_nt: TGTGCCAGCAGTCCCAGAGGAACCACCGGGGAGCTGTTTTTT
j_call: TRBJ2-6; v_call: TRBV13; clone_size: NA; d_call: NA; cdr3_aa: CASSSRSGANVLTF; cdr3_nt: TGTGCCAGCAGCTCCCGCTCTGGGGCCAACGTCCTGACTTTC
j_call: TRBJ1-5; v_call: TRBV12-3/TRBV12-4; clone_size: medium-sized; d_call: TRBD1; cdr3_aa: CASSPDREPQHF; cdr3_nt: TGTGCCAGCAGCCCGGACAGGGAGCCCCAGCATTTT
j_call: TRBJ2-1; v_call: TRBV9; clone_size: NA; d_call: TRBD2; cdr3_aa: CASSVQLAGRGEQFF; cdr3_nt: TGTGCCAGCAGCGTCCAACTAGCGGGAAGGGGTGAGCAGTTCTTC
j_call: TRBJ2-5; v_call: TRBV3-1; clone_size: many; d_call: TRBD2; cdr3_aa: CASSPREGTRYQETQYF; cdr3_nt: TGTGCCAGCAGCCCACGGGAGGGGACAAGGTACCAAGAGACCCAGTACTTC
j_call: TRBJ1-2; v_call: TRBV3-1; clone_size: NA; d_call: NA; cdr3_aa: CASSLGTSTSYGYTF; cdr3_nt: TGTGCCAGCAGCCTGGGGACATCGACTTCTTATGGCTACACCTTC
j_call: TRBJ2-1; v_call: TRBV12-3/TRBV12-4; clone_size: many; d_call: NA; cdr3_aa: CASTPGNGEQFF; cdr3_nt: TGTGCCAGCACCCCGGGGAACGGTGAGCAGTTCTTC
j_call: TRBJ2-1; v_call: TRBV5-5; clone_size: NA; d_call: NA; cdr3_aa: CASSPEVRGSYNEQFF; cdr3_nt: TGTGCCAGCAGCCCGGAGGTCCGGGGCTCCTACAATGAGCAGTTCTTC
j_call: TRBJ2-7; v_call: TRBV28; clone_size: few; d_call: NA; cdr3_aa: CASSLNGGPYEQYF; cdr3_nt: TGTGCCAGCAGTTTAAATGGCGGGCCCTACGAGCAGTACTTC
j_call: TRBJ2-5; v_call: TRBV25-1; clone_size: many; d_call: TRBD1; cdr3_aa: CASSGQGGEETQYF; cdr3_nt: TGTGCCAGCAGTGGACAGGGGGGGGAAGAGACCCAGTACTTC
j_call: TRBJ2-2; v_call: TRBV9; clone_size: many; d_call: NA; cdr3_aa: CASSGRQVANTGELFF; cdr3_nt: TGTGCCAGCAGCGGCAGACAAGTCGCGAACACCGGGGAGCTGTTTTTT
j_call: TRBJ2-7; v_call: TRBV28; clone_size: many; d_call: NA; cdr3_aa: CASSPLMGTYEQYF; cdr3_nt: TGTGCCAGCAGTCCGCTCATGGGGACTTACGAGCAGTACTTC
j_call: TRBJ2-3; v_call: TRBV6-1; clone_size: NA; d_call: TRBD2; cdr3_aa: CATGLAGDTDTQYF; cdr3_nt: TGTGCCACGGGACTAGCGGGAGACACAGATACGCAGTATTTT
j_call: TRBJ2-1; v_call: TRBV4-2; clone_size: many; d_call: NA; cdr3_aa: CASSQDGDPGNEQFF; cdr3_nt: TGTGCCAGCAGCCAAGATGGGGACCCGGGGAATGAGCAGTTCTTC
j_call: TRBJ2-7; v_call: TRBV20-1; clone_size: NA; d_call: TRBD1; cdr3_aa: CSAQGTGSLYEQYF; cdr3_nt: TGCAGTGCTCAAGGGACAGGGAGTTTGTACGAGCAGTACTTC
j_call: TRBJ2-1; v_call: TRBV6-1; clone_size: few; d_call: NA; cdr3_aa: CASSLASSDYNEQFF; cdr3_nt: TGTGCCAGCAGCCTCGCCTCCTCGGACTACAATGAGCAGTTCTTC
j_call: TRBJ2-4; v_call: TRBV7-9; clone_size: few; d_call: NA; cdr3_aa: CASTPPGPKNIQYF; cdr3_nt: TGTGCCAGCACTCCTCCGGGGCCCAAAAACATTCAGTACTTC
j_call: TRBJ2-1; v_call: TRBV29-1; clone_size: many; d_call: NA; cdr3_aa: CSAEREAGHEQFF; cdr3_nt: TGCAGCGCGGAGAGGGAGGCGGGTCATGAGCAGTTCTTC
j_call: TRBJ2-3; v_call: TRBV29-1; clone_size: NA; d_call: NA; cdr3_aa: CSGVVGRGDTQYF; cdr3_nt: TGCAGCGGTGTTGTCGGAAGAGGAGATACGCAGTATTTT
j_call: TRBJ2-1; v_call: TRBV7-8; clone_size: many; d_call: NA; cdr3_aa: CASSHQEEVNEQFF; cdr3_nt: TGTGCCAGCAGCCACCAGGAAGAGGTCAATGAGCAGTTCTTC
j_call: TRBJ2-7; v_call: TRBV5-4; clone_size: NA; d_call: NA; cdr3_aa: CASSESSYEQYF; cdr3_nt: TGTGCCAGCAGCGAAAGCTCCTACGAGCAGTACTTC
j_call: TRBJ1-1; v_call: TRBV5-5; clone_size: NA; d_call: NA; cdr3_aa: CASSRGGAFTEAFF; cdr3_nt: TGTGCCAGCAGCAGGGGGGGGGCGTTCACTGAAGCTTTCTTT
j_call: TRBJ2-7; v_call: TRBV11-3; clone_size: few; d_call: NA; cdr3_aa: CASSLGRSYEQYF; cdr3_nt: TGTGCCAGCAGCTTGGGCAGATCCTACGAGCAGTACTTC
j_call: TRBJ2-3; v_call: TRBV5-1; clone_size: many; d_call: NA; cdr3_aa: CASSLVTDTQYF; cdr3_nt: TGCGCCAGCAGCTTGGTTACAGATACGCAGTATTTT
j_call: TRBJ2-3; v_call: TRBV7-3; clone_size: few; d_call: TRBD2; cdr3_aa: CASSLVSGRSDTQYF; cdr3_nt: TGTGCCAGCAGCTTAGTCAGCGGGAGGTCAGATACGCAGTATTTT
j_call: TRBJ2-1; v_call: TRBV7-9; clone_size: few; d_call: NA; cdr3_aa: CASSPPLPLTYNEQFF; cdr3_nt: TGTGCCAGCAGCCCCCCATTGCCACTAACCTACAATGAGCAGTTCTTC
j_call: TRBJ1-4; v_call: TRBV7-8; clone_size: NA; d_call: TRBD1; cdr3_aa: CASSLMGQEGEKLFF; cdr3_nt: TGTGCCAGCAGCTTAATGGGACAGGAGGGAGAAAAACTGTTTTTT